The rows below give T cell receptor beta chains drawn from one sample of a study of radiotherapy plus CTLA-4 blockade in lung cancer. Sequencing was performed with immunoSEQ multiplex PCR; in TCRdb, only in-frame clones are kept and a portion is missing. Of approximately 65,000 clones in the sample, 60% to 85% are singletons; the top ten hold 4% to 5.5%. This specimen consisted of peripheral blood, obtained from a patient treated with radiotherapy plus ipilimumab. These receptors were taken from a human donor with non-small cell lung cancer who had a complete response to radiotherapy plus ipilimumab. The CDR3 runs from the conserved cysteine through the conserved F or W. Each record gives: clone size, J gene, V gene, D gene, CDR3 protein, CDR3 DNA. A D gene is named only where the DNA matches it firmly. Only some rows state a clone size, as once, few, many or a class for expanded clones.

abundance: NA; j_gene: TRBJ2-1; v_gene: TRBV7-7; d_gene: NA; CDR3aa: CASSPTRDNEQFF; CDR3nt: TGTGCTAGCAGCCCTACTAGAGACAATGAGCAGTTCTTC
abundance: NA; j_gene: TRBJ2-2; v_gene: TRBV10-3; d_gene: NA; CDR3aa: CATRTFVLSNTGELFF; CDR3nt: TGTGCCACCCGGACGTTCGTATTATCGAACACCGGGGAGCTGTTTTTT
abundance: NA; j_gene: TRBJ2-3; v_gene: TRBV27; d_gene: TRBD1; CDR3aa: CASSLGGQGTSDTQYF; CDR3nt: TGTGCCAGCAGTTTGGGTGGACAGGGGACCTCAGATACGCAGTATTTT
abundance: NA; j_gene: TRBJ1-5; v_gene: TRBV19; d_gene: NA; CDR3aa: CASSIVVENQPQHF; CDR3nt: TGTGCCAGTAGTATAGTGGTAGAGAATCAGCCCCAGCATTTT
abundance: NA; j_gene: TRBJ2-5; v_gene: TRBV10-1; d_gene: NA; CDR3aa: CASSAWGAETQYF; CDR3nt: TGCGCCAGCAGTGCTTGGGGGGCTGAGACACAGTACTTC
abundance: few; j_gene: TRBJ2-7; v_gene: TRBV27; d_gene: NA; CDR3aa: CASSFRGARDEQYF; CDR3nt: TGTGCCAGCAGTTTTAGGGGGGCCCGAGACGAGCAGTACTTC
abundance: NA; j_gene: TRBJ2-5; v_gene: TRBV11-3; d_gene: TRBD1; CDR3aa: CASSLWDRGFKETQYF; CDR3nt: TGTGCCAGCAGCTTATGGGACAGGGGATTTAAAGAGACCCAGTACTTC
abundance: NA; j_gene: TRBJ2-1; v_gene: TRBV30; d_gene: NA; CDR3aa: CAWSVSRYNEQFF; CDR3nt: TGTGCCTGGAGTGTATCCAGGTACAATGAGCAGTTCTTC
abundance: NA; j_gene: TRBJ2-1; v_gene: TRBV7-2; d_gene: TRBD2; CDR3aa: CASSLVRLAGKFNEQFF; CDR3nt: TGTGCCAGCAGTCTAGTCCGCCTAGCGGGAAAATTCAATGAGCAGTTCTTC
abundance: once; j_gene: TRBJ2-7; v_gene: TRBV6-5; d_gene: NA; CDR3aa: CASNKPNYEQYF; CDR3nt: TGTGCCAGCAACAAACCAAACTACGAGCAGTACTTC
abundance: NA; j_gene: TRBJ2-1; v_gene: TRBV6-5; d_gene: TRBD1; CDR3aa: CASSRQGMYNEQFF; CDR3nt: TGTGCCAGCAGCCGACAGGGGATGTACAATGAGCAGTTCTTC
abundance: NA; j_gene: TRBJ2-1; v_gene: TRBV29-1; d_gene: TRBD2; CDR3aa: CSVDDQRGSYFF; CDR3nt: TGCAGCGTTGATGACCAGCGGGGGAGCTATTTCTTC
abundance: NA; j_gene: TRBJ1-3; v_gene: TRBV30; d_gene: NA; CDR3aa: CAWSGSSGNTIYF; CDR3nt: TGTGCCTGGAGTGGAAGCTCTGGAAACACCATATATTTT
abundance: NA; j_gene: TRBJ2-2; v_gene: TRBV5-8; d_gene: NA; CDR3aa: CASSLPQTGLTGELFF; CDR3nt: TGTGCCAGCAGCTTGCCTCAGACAGGCCTCACCGGGGAGCTGTTTTTT
abundance: NA; j_gene: TRBJ1-1; v_gene: TRBV29-1; d_gene: NA; CDR3aa: CSGDKVTNQAFF; CDR3nt: TGCAGCGGGGACAAGGTAACGAATCAAGCTTTCTTT
abundance: few; j_gene: TRBJ1-2; v_gene: TRBV7-9; d_gene: NA; CDR3aa: CASSPTGSGYTF; CDR3nt: TGTGCCAGCAGCCCAACAGGGAGCGGCTACACCTTC
abundance: NA; j_gene: TRBJ2-3; v_gene: TRBV27; d_gene: TRBD2; CDR3aa: CASSKWGGASGRARDTQYF; CDR3nt: TGTGCCAGCAGTAAATGGGGGGGGGCTAGCGGGAGGGCCAGAGATACGCAGTATTTT